This T cell receptor (beta chain) emerged from a study of cytomegalovirus exposure and HLA in healthy donors. Notes on the study in general: The likely origin of a cluster of highly shared sequence variants was a sequencing artifact. Some V segments, including TRBV6-2 and TRBV6-3, were excluded as indistinguishable.

The CDR3 is 14 amino acids. The ends were cut back, 3 bases at V and 7 bases at J, with 16 bases in the middle. In germline, CDR1 is ENHRY, CDR2 SYGVKD. To note about this clone: Its antigen is as yet unknown.

PCR was performed using 60 Vbeta and 13 Jbeta primers. This table comes from immunoSEQ multiplex PCR, and its TCRdb copy is limited to in-frame clones, with some not included. The sample carries about 130,000 clones, over 70% recorded once. The genes are TRBV10-3 and TRBJ2-7; TRBD1 might be the D (6 bases). The sequenced sample was PBMCs. The sequence came from a woman between 55 and 75 years old in good health and CMV-seropositive. CDR3 bases: TGTGCCATCAGTGACCAAATGAACAGGGTAGAGCAGTACTTC. Its translation is CAISDQMNRVEQYF.